What follows are 23 T cell receptor beta chains derived from one specimen sequenced in a study of beta chain features in type 1 diabetes. The study reverse transcribed the entire isolated RNA, so it sequenced expressed TCRB transcripts. Clones were read by immunoSEQ multiplex PCR, and TCRdb kept only the in-frame ones, dropping some. The table has 150,000 to 170,000 clones, approximately 8.1% seen once; the top ten hold approximately 0.65%. Sequencing used central memory CD4+ T cells from blood. The receptors derive from a man younger than 35 in good health.

The chain is built from TRBV28 and TRBJ2-1, with D possibly TRBD2 on 5 matching bases. Germline assignment: CDR1 MDHEN and CDR2 SYDVKM. The CDR3 consists of 11 residues. CDR3 coding DNA: TGTGGGACTGGCGCGTACAATGAGCAGTTCTTC. Translated: CGTGAYNEQFF. Complete variable domain (other parts from reference TRBV28 and TRBJ2-1): DVKVTQSSRYLVKRTGEKVFLECVQDMDHENMFWYRQDPGLGLRLIYFSYDVKMKEKGDIPEGYSVSREKKERFSLILESASTNQTSMYLCGTGAYNEQFFGPGTRLTVL.

This clone was detected only a few times. The sample has other DNA sequences that encode this CDR3 too. The J gene is TRBJ2-1, the V gene TRBV7-2; 7 bases agree with TRBD1. The V segment lost 1 base and the J segment 0 bases; nucleotides outside the gene matches: 3. CDR3 length equals 16 residues. Germline-derived CDR1 and CDR2 are SGHTA and FQGNSA. The DNA of the CDR3 is TGTGCCAGCAGCTTAGGGGCAGGGGGCTCCTACAATGAGCAGTTCTTC. As protein: CASSLGAGGSYNEQFF. The complete variable domain, with remaining parts taken from reference TRBV7-2 and TRBJ2-1, reads GAGVSQSPSNKVTEKGKDVELRCDPISGHTALYWYRQSLGQGLEFLIYFQGNSAPDKSGLPSDRFSAERTGGSVSTLTIQRTQQEDSAVYLCASSLGAGGSYNEQFFGPGTRLTVL.

This clone was picked up a small number of times. V gene TRBV10-3 combines with J gene TRBJ2-7; TRBD2 aligns across 13 bases. Germline V gives CDR1 ENHRY, CDR2 SYGVKD. The CDR3 extends over 15 amino acids. V shed 6 bases, J shed 0 bases, and the junction held 2 bases outside the gene matches. Here the CDR3 DNA reads TGTGCCATCAGGGGGACTAGCGGGGACTCCTACGAGCAGTACTTC. Translating it yields CAIRGTSGDSYEQYF.

The J gene is TRBJ2-6, the V gene TRBV9; 8 nucleotides align to TRBD2. From germline, CDR1 is SGDLS and CDR2 YYNGEE. The CDR3 runs 17 residues. After removal of 3 bases from V and 2 bases from J, the junction contained 7 bases not matched to a gene. The CDR3 nucleotides read TGTGCCAGCAGCGCGTCAGGGCGGGGGGCTGGGGCCAACGTCCTGACTTTC. It codes for CASSASGRGAGANVLTF.

This clone was detected a few times. The chain links TRBV5-5 to TRBJ2-2; TRBD2 agrees at 11 bases. The germline V gene has CDR1 SGHKS and CDR2 YYEKEE (reference sequence). The V and J ends lost 2 bases and 4 bases, in that order; junction bases with no gene match: 7. This CDR3 comprises 17 residues. CDR3 amino acids: CASSLYTSGRGTGELFF. In nucleotides, the CDR3 is TGTGCCAGCAGCTTATATACTAGCGGGAGAGGCACCGGGGAGCTGTTTTTT.

The V and J genes are TRBV14 and TRBJ2-7; 8 bases fit TRBD1. This CDR3 comprises 15 residues. V shed 4 bases, J shed 2 bases, and the junction held 7 bases outside the gene matches. The germline V gene has CDR1 SGHDN and CDR2 FVKESK. CDR3 sequence: CASSPEGQAPYEQYF. In nucleotides, the CDR3 is TGTGCCAGCAGCCCTGAGGGACAGGCGCCCTACGAGCAGTACTTC.

This chain links TRBV11-2 with TRBJ2-5; D remains ambiguous. The length of the CDR3 is 14 residues. V lost 1 base and J 2 bases, leaving 8 bases between the germline ends. The germline V gene has CDR1 SGHAT and CDR2 FQNNGV. CDR3 nucleotides: TGTGCCAGCAGCTTAGGGGTCAGGCAAGAGACCCAGTACTTC. It yields the protein CASSLGVRQETQYF.

In this sample, this clone turned up many times. This chain joins TRBV29-1 and TRBJ1-4; D is unclear. Germline V lookup: CDR1 SQVTM, CDR2 ANQGSEA. V was shortened by 5 bases and J by 8 bases, with 15 bases between the two germline ends. The CDR3 loop spans 13 amino acids. Here the CDR3 reads CSVSGMGSEKLFF. DNA for the CDR3: TGCAGCGTTTCCGGCATGGGCTCCGAAAAACTGTTTTTT.

J is TRBJ2-5 and V is TRBV7-2; 7 bases are a match to TRBD2. The V gene end was trimmed by 4 bases and the J gene end by 7 bases; junction bases not matched to a gene: 6. CDR1 and CDR2 from the germline V gene are SGHTA and FQGNSA. The CDR3 has 13 residues. The chain's CDR3 is CASSSPGGGTQYF. In DNA, the CDR3 is TGTGCCAGCAGCTCCCCCGGCGGGGGGACCCAGTACTTC.

This clone came up many times. Different DNA sequences within this sample yield the same CDR3. V usage is TRBV7-7 and J usage is TRBJ2-3, with 8 nucleotides matching TRBD1. The CDR3 is 13 amino acids. CDR1 and CDR2 (germline): SSHAT, FNYEAQ (reference sequence). The V segment lost 1 base and the J segment 6 bases; nucleotides outside the gene matches: 0. CDR3: CASSLGQGDTQYF. The CDR3 bases are TGTGCCAGCAGCTTAGGACAGGGGGATACGCAGTATTTT.

The sample holds a few counts of this clone. The V call is TRBV9, the J call TRBJ1-1; no firm D call. Trimming removed 4 bases from V and 4 bases from J, with 14 bases in between. The length of the CDR3 is 14 residues. Germline-derived CDR1 and CDR2 are SGDLS and YYNGEE. The CDR3 nucleotides read TGTGCCAGCAGCTCCAGGCCCGGGAGCACTGAAGCTTTCTTT. The encoded protein is CASSSRPGSTEAFF.

This clone was seen a handful of times. The rearrangement links TRBV25-1 to TRBJ1-4, with D unresolved. The V end was cut by 3 bases, the J end by 8 bases, with 10 bases between. CDR1 is MGHDK, CDR2 SYGVNS, per germline. This CDR3 is 13 amino acids long. CDR3 in DNA: TGTGCCAGCAGTGACTTATTCAGAGAAAAACTGTTTTTT. Its translation is CASSDLFREKLFF.

The chain joins TRBV30 to TRBJ2-2, with D perhaps TRBD1 (5 bases). The germline V gene has CDR1 GTSNPN and CDR2 SVGIG (reference sequence). Trimming pared 0 bases from V and 3 bases from J, leaving 17 bases between. The CDR3 is 17 residues long. CDR3 DNA sequence: TGTGCCTGGAGTGTACTGGCTAGGGGCCGACACACCGGGGAGCTGTTTTTT. Encoded protein: CAWSVLARGRHTGELFF. Filled out from reference TRBV30 and TRBJ2-2, the complete variable domain reads SQTIHQWPATLVQPVGSPLSLECTVEGTSNPNLYWYRQAAGRGLQLLFYSVGIGQISSEVPQNLSASRPQDRQFILSSKKLLLSDSGFYLCAWSVLARGRHTGELFFGEGSRLTVL.

This clone was counted between two and nine times. The chain joins TRBV4-2 to TRBJ1-2; the match to TRBD1 covers 7 bases. Germline CDR1 LGHNA, CDR2 YNFKEQ. CDR3 size: 13 residues. V shed 4 bases, J shed 3 bases, and the junction held 2 bases outside the gene matches. CDR3 coding DNA: TGTGCCAGCAGCCCAGGACAGGACTATGGCTACACCTTC. It encodes CASSPGQDYGYTF.

The sample holds a few counts of this clone. The rearrangement uses TRBV4-2 and TRBJ1-3; no clear D gene. Germline CDR1 is LGHNA and CDR2 is YNFKEQ. Trimming removed 0 bases from V and 0 bases from J, with 12 bases in between. The CDR3 has 17 amino acids. The CDR3 is CASSQDLGVLSGNTIYF. CDR3 nucleotides: TGTGCCAGCAGCCAAGATCTCGGGGTCCTCTCTGGAAACACCATATATTTT.

A few counts support this clone. The rearrangement joins TRBV15 to TRBJ2-1; a weak D match, TRBD2 (7 bases). Deletions cut 1 base from V and 4 bases from J, with 11 bases between. The CDR3 covers 15 residues. The germline V gene has CDR1 LNHNV and CDR2 YYDKDF (reference sequence). DNA for the CDR3: TGTGCCACCAGCAGAGGAGGGGGAGGGTACAATGAGCAGTTCTTC. The encoded protein is CATSRGGGGYNEQFF. The full variable domain, with the rest looked up from reference TRBV15 and TRBJ2-1, is DAMVIQNPRYQVTQFGKPVTLSCSQTLNHNVMYWYQQKSSQAPKLLFHYYDKDFNNEADTPDNFQSRRPNTSFCFLDIRSPGLGDTAMYLCATSRGGGGYNEQFFGPGTRLTVL.

The sample holds many counts of this clone. The chain carries TRBV7-2 and TRBJ2-1; 12 bases align to TRBD2. The CDR3 is 15 amino acids. From germline, CDR1 is SGHTA and CDR2 FQGNSA. V lost 6 bases to trimming and J lost 5 bases; unmatched junction nucleotides: 5. CDR3 DNA sequence: TGTGCCAGCAGGAGACTAGCGGGAGATAACAATGAGCAGTTCTTC. Translation: CASRRLAGDNNEQFF. Looking up the rest from reference TRBV7-2 and TRBJ2-1 gives the full variable domain: GAGVSQSPSNKVTEKGKDVELRCDPISGHTALYWYRQSLGQGLEFLIYFQGNSAPDKSGLPSDRFSAERTGGSVSTLTIQRTQQEDSAVYLCASRRLAGDNNEQFFGPGTRLTVL.

This clone was picked up a small number of times. The chain combines TRBV5-1 with TRBJ1-2; 8 bases match TRBD1. Germline V gives CDR1 SGHRS, CDR2 YFSETQ. The junction had 5 bases not matched to a gene; V was cut back by 2 bases and J by 5 bases. The length of the CDR3 is 14 residues. CDR3 sequence reads: CASSLGQGPYGYTF. For the CDR3, the DNA is TGCGCCAGCAGCTTAGGACAGGGCCCTTATGGCTACACCTTC.

The chain joins TRBV7-2 to TRBJ2-1; tentative D call: TRBD1 (5 bases). The germline gives CDR1 SGHTA, CDR2 FQGNSA. The V gene lost 4 bases and the J gene lost 1 base, with 14 bases spanning the gap. The CDR3 consists of 16 residues. The CDR3: CASSSGRGSSYNEQFF. CDR3 coding DNA: TGTGCCAGCAGCTCCGGAAGGGGTAGTTCCTACAATGAGCAGTTCTTC.

This chain uses TRBV9 with TRBJ1-3; no reliable D call. This CDR3 has 12 amino acids. Trimming pared 3 bases from V and 6 bases from J, leaving 7 bases between. Germline V gene sequence: CDR1 SGDLS, CDR2 YYNGEE. The CDR3 protein is CASSARENTIYF. The CDR3, as DNA: TGTGCCAGCAGCGCCCGGGAAAACACCATATATTTT.

V is TRBV7-3 and J is TRBJ2-1, with TRBD2 matching over 11 bases. The CDR3 sequence is 15 residues long. CDR1 SGHTA and CDR2 FQGTGA come from the germline V gene. With 2 bases clipped from V and 9 bases from J, the junction kept 6 bases outside the gene matches. The CDR3 region has the DNA TGTGCCAGCAGCTTATTAGCGGGGGGGCCGGTTGAGCAGTTCTTC. The encoded protein is CASSLLAGGPVEQFF.

This clone was found a few times. This chain joins TRBV18 and TRBJ1-2; 9 bases are a match to TRBD1. This CDR3 is built from 16 residues. Germline V gene data show CDR1 as KGHSH and CDR2 as LQKENI. Trimming removed 1 base from V and 8 bases from J; junction bases left unmatched: 11. CDR3 DNA: TGTGCCAGCTCACCACAAACAGGGGGCGCGACGCCCGGCTACACCTTC. Translation gives CASSPQTGGATPGYTF.

This clone was seen a few times. The rearrangement uses TRBV7-8 and TRBJ2-7; 8 nucleotides line up with TRBD1. Germline V CDR1 and CDR2: SGHVS, FQNEAQ. CDR3 length equals 16 residues. The trim removed 1 base at V and 6 bases at J, leaving 11 bases unmatched. CDR3 DNA sequence: TGTGCCAGCAGCTTAGTCCCTGACAGGGGAAATCTCGAGCAGTACTTC. This codes for CASSLVPDRGNLEQYF.